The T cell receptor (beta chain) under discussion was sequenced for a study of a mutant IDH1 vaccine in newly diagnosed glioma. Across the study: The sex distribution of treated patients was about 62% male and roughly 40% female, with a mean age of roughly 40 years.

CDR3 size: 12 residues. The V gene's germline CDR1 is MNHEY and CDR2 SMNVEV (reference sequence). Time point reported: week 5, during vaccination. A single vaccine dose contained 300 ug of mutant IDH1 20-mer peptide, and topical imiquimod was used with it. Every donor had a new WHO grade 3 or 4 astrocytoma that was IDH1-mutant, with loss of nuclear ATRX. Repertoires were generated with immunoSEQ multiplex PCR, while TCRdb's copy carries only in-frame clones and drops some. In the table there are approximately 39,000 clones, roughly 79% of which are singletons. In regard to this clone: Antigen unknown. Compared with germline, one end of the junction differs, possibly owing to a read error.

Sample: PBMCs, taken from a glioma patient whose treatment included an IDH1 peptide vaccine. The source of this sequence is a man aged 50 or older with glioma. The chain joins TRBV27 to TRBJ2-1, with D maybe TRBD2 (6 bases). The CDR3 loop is CTGLTFYNEQFF. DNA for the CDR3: TGCACCGGACTAACTTTTTACAATGAGCAGTTCTTC.